The entry below gives a single TCR beta chain sequence along with its context. This clonotype turned up a few times. Its antigen is currently not known. Base qualities are not provided; no much larger clone lies one nucleotide away. Sequencing instrument: Illumina NovaSeq 6000. Using 5'RACE with constant-segment primers, TCRalpha and TCRbeta cDNA libraries were constructed, with sample barcodes and unique molecular identifiers added in the process. Trizol reagent was used to extract RNA from every sample. Amplification of the libraries took two PCR steps, and the second step added a second sample barcode plus Illumina TruSeq adapters. Sequencing of the libraries was done on an Illumina NovaSeq, producing 2 x 150 bp paired-end reads. As for the original processing: Demultiplexing of reads and collapsing into UMI-guided consensus sequences were performed with migec v1.2.7. Using mixcr v2.1.11, UMI consensuses were aligned to TRA and TRB V and J templates and then assembled into clonotypes. Expanded or contracted clonotypes were those called significant by both edgeR and NoisET, with noise models trained on biological replicates. edgeR calls used a false discovery rate-adjusted p below 0.01 and a log2 fold-change threshold of 1. As an exploratory analysis of dynamics, max-normalized trajectories of the 1000 most abundant clonotypes were examined by PCA with hierarchical clustering. The CD4 or CD8 phenotype of responding clones was assigned using the separately sequenced CD4+ and CD8+ repertoires. TCRdb passed the public sequencing reads through fastp at Q25 and MiXCR, retaining productive beta sequences. Identical CDR3 proteins give one entry, which carries the most common genes and DNA. These V and J calls rely on TCRdb rather than the paper's analysis. The sample yields about 430,000 distinct CDR3 sequences; 20% to 25% were counted once. Roughly 8.7% of the sample belongs to the ten largest clones.

From a lookup of the germline V gene, CDR1 and CDR2 are SGHDT and YYEEEE. Inclusive of the bounding cysteine and phenylalanine, the CDR3 is 14 residues long. Of all the DNA, just the CDR3 is kept, 42 bases in frame from base 1. Trimming removed 3 bases from V and 2 bases from J, leaving 12 bases between the germline ends. This sample was included in a study of T-cell memory formation after mild COVID-19 (dated by TCRdb to the early 2020s). For the study in its entirety: Most TCR sequence clusters were specific to one of the two donors. In two donors, T-cell clones that expanded and contracted after mild COVID-19 were followed by sequencing TCRalpha and TCRbeta repertoires longitudinally. The cohort was made up of two young adult volunteers, one female and one male, who were previously healthy.

Ficoll-Paque density gradient centrifugation was the method used to isolate PBMCs. Overall study outcomes, separate from this receptor: Only a couple of mild cases were covered by the study, and larger cohorts that include severe cases with pre-infection samples were considered necessary. Contracting CD4+ clones were found mainly in CM and EM memory subsets, while CD8+ clones were enriched in EMRA. Clones contracting from day 15 to 85 had balanced CD4/CD8 phenotypes, while a second wave expanding from day 15 to 37 was biased towards CD4+. SARS-CoV-2 specificity of the second-wave clones peaking on day 37 was not confirmed. Some responding clones were found in pre-infection memory, which suggests that pre-existing cross-reactive memory T cells took part in the SARS-CoV-2 response.

The sequence links TRBV5-6 to TRBJ2-7; TRBD2 is perhaps the D gene, given 6 matching bases. The TCR was taken from an adult woman who had mild COVID-19 (a few samples of this study predate the infection). The sample titles of this study are shuffled in the database, so cell type and time point are left out; the donor was told from shared clones. Material for sequencing was PBMCs or a T cell subset sorted from them (not recorded which). CDR3 loop: CASSWGDVAYEQYF. The sequenced DNA is TGTGCCAGCAGCTGGGGGGACGTAGCCTACGAGCAGTACTTC.